This T cell receptor beta chain was sequenced for a study of T cell responses to AZD1222 COVID-19 vaccine listed by TCRdb under 2021. Context from the whole study: TCR sequencing was performed for roughly 250 trial participants, of whom some 200 were given two doses of AZD1222 and around 25 were given two doses of MenACWY control vaccine. Trial participants were enrolled by age into subgroups of 18-55, 56-69 and 70-plus years, and around 150, 28 and 57 TCR-sequenced participants, respectively, were included in these subgroups.

From the cysteine up to the phenylalanine, the CDR3 has a length of 16 residues. Only the CDR3 DNA is retained, 48 bases long and in frame from the first base. CDR1 and CDR2 are read off the germline V gene as SGHTA and FQGNSA. Ends trimmed: V by 1 base, J by 13 bases; bases unmatched to a gene: 13. Details on this clone: Its antigen is not yet known. No much larger clone exists at a distance of one base, and base qualities are not known.

Here is what the overall study found, with its caveats: No day 14 peak-response samples were available, so repertoires were characterized only after the peak T cell response. After two AZD1222 doses, spike-specific TCR breadth and depth were significantly higher than at day 0 and than in MenACWY recipients. The vaccine-associated CD4 TCRs covered the entire spike protein, and the dominant responses fell in regions 160-218 and 743-854. The 56-69-year group was small, and its depth increase did not reach significance, likely because of low power. Participants were mostly white British and included more females than males, and it was suggested by the authors that clonal diversity may have been underestimated. Conclusions about previously exposed vaccinees are limited because only a handful of AZD1222 recipients were SARS-CoV-2 seropositive at baseline. Reportedly, almost half of the unique spike-specific TCRs recognized epitopes lying outside the regions that are mutated in the B.1.351 and B.1.1.7 variants.

The CDR3 regions of human TCRbeta chains were subjected to immunosequencing. Turning to the authors' computational methods: TCRs in the repertoires were matched against a reference library of SARS-CoV-2-specific TCRs that had been generated with the MIRA antigen-specificity platform. Breadth was defined as the fraction of unique TCRs that were SARS-CoV-2-associated, and depth was defined as the fraction of total T cells that were SARS-CoV-2-associated. Using the MIRA data, each spike-specific TCR was assigned both to the spike region to which the TCR was reactive and to a CD4 or CD8 class. Log10-transformed breadth and depth values were compared by one-way ANOVA with Sidak's multiple comparisons tests. In its TCRdb copy, this immuneACCESS table keeps in-frame sequences only and misses some clones. Where compared with another copy, unresolved V genes explain less than half of these, and the others have no known cause. That table supplies the V and J calls and clone size; D and trimming were determined from the DNA. The sample data list 15,000 or so clones, and around 90% of these were observed just once. Together, the top ten hold about 2.9% of the sample.

Read against the paper, the sample's time point label means: about 28 days (+/-7) after the second vaccine dose. AZD1222 recipients whose second dose came at about 4 weeks and those whose second dose came at about 12 weeks were combined into one group, since spike-specific TCR depth and breadth did not differ between the two schedules. The vaccinee samples were drawn from two UK trials, COV001 and COV002, one of which was a single-blind randomized controlled phase 2/3 trial testing AZD1222 (ChAdOx1 nCoV-19) in healthy adults. For TCRbeta chain sequencing, PBMC samples from trial participants were taken at day 0 and at day 28 after the second dose.

Material: peripheral blood, obtained 28 days after the second AZD1222 dose. The receptor's source is an adult who received the AZD1222 COVID-19 vaccine. The sequence links TRBV7-2 to TRBJ2-3; 11 bases in the middle match TRBD2. The CDR3 protein sequence reads: CASSLGGLAGGALKYF. The DNA sequence reads TGTGCCAGCAGCTTAGGAGGGCTAGCGGGGGGCGCCTTAAAGTATTTT.